The present TCR beta chain was sequenced within a study of Graves' ophthalmopathy and Graves' hyperthyroidism. Moderate-to-severe activity, CAS ≥3, NOSPECS ≥4 and a duration under 3 months were seen in donors with ophthalmopathy. V lost 4 bases to trimming and J lost 6 bases, with 10 bases between them. The germline gives CDR1 SNHLY, CDR2 FYNNEI. This CDR3 has 13 residues. TCR beta CDR3 regions were amplified from RNA transcripts. A first-round RT-PCR used HTBI primers, followed by a second-round multiplex PCR. TCRdb reprocessed the multiplex PCR reads with MiXCR, giving one entry per CDR3 protein. The sample gives some 750,000 distinct CDR3 sequences, around 40% of which show up once; approximately 43% is in the top ten.

This clonotype originated in an adult man with Graves' ophthalmopathy. The chain recombines TRBV2 with TRBJ1-5; possibly TRBD1 for D (5 bases). The specimen sequenced was peripheral blood. In DNA form, the CDR3 reads TGTGCCAGCAGTGCAGGGCGGGGTCAGCCCCAGCATTTT. It yields the protein CASSAGRGQPQHF.